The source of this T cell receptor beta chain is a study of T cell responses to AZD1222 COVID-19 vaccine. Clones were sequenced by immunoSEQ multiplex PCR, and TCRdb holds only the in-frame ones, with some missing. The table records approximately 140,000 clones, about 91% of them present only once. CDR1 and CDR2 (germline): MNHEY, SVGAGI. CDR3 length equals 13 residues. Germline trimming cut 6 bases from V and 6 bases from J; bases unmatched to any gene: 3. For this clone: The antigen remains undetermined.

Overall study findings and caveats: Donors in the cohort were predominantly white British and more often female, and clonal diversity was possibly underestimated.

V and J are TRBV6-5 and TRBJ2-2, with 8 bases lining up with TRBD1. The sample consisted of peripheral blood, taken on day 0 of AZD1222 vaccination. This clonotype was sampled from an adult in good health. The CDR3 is CASRRTGSGELFF. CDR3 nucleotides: TGTGCCAGCAGACGGACAGGGTCCGGGGAGCTGTTTTTT.